What follows describes a single TCR beta chain. Its antigen is as yet unknown. Researchers ran the PCR with 60 Vbeta and 13 Jbeta primers. Here immunoSEQ multiplex PCR was the method, and the copy in TCRdb shows in-frame clones only, minus some. The top ten hold more than 1.1% of the sample, which has more than 150,000 clones, around 80% seen once. The data stem from a study of cytomegalovirus exposure and HLA in healthy donors. Overall study: A previous analysis identified 100 million to 120 million unique TCR beta sequences derived from some 200 million T cells.

The V gene's germline CDR1 is SGHNT and CDR2 YYREEE (reference sequence). The CDR3 is 14 residues long. V shed 0 bases and J shed 2 bases, with 8 bases lying between them. Notes on the study in general: Rare sequences made up most TCRs, while some public TCRs were found in many donors. Presence/absence analyses rested on an assumption that sequencing depth was roughly uniform across donors.

The rearrangement links TRBV5-4 to TRBJ1-1; D unresolved. Sequencing was carried out using PBMCs. The sequence was collected from a girl under 18 in good health and CMV-seropositive. The CDR3 reads CASSLDPRNTEAFF. The CDR3 DNA sequence: TGTGCCAGCAGCTTGGACCCCAGAAACACTGAAGCTTTCTTT. Combining the CDR3 with reference TRBV5-4 and TRBJ1-1 gives the whole variable domain ETGVTQSPTHLIKTRGQQVTLRCSSQSGHNTVSWYQQALGQGPQFIFQYYREEENGRGNFPPRFSGLQFPNYSSELNVNALELDDSALYLCASSLDPRNTEAFFGQGTRLTVV.